This entry lists 25 T cell receptor beta chains sequenced from one sample in a study of healthy donors' naive CD4 and CD8 T cells. TCR libraries were built from 500 to 550 ng of total RNA by linear amplification. TCRdb reanalysed the reads using MiXCR and keeps one entry per CDR3 protein. The sample lists approximately 180,000 distinct CDR3 sequences; around three quarters were seen once. The specimen was naive CD4+ and CD8+ T cells sorted from blood, pooled from several donors. The receptors here all came from a pool of human donors in good health; the sample pools cells from several healthy donors.

The rearrangement joins TRBV15 to TRBJ1-5; 8 bases match TRBD1. This CDR3 is 14 amino acids long. V shed 5 bases, J shed 7 bases, and the junction held 7 bases outside the gene matches. The germline gives CDR1 LNHNV, CDR2 YYDKDF (reference sequence). The CDR3 DNA follows: TGTGCCACCAGCCTGACAGGGGTAGGGCAGCCCCAGCATTTT. It encodes CATSLTGVGQPQHF. The full variable domain, its missing parts supplied by reference TRBV15 and TRBJ1-5, is DAMVIQNPRYQVTQFGKPVTLSCSQTLNHNVMYWYQQKSSQAPKLLFHYYDKDFNNEADTPDNFQSRRPNTSFCFLDIRSPGLGDTAMYLCATSLTGVGQPQHFGDGTRLSIL.

V gene TRBV29-1 combines with J gene TRBJ2-1; TRBD2 matches at 10 bases. The germline V gene has CDR1 SQVTM and CDR2 ANQGSEA. The ends lost 5 bases at V and 9 bases at J; junction bases unmatched: 4. The CDR3 has 12 amino acids. The CDR3: CSVLAGDAEQFF. CDR3 bases: TGCAGCGTTCTAGCGGGAGACGCTGAGCAGTTCTTC.

V usage is TRBV6-1 and J usage is TRBJ1-5; a weak D match, TRBD1 (6 bases). This CDR3 has 18 amino acids. Trimming took 2 bases from V and 0 from J, leaving 17 bases between them. Germline-derived CDR1 and CDR2 are MNHNS and SASEGT. The CDR3 coding sequence is TGTGCCAGCAGTGAACCACCGACAGGCCTGTATAGCAATCAGCCCCAGCATTTT. Its protein is CASSEPPTGLYSNQPQHF.

The chain has TRBV19 and TRBJ2-7, with a possible D match to TRBD1 (5 bases). Germline loops: CDR1 LNHDA, CDR2 SQIVND (reference sequence). V lost 4 bases, J lost 3 bases, and 13 bases lay in between. This CDR3 region has 14 residues. The CDR3 loop is CASSTSNRFYEQYF. Here the CDR3 DNA reads TGTGCCAGTAGTACTTCCAACAGGTTCTACGAGCAGTACTTC.

The gene calls are TRBV6-5 and TRBJ2-7; D unresolved. The germline gives CDR1 MNHEY, CDR2 SVGAGI. This CDR3 region has 17 residues. The V and J ends lost 2 bases and 0 bases respectively, with 17 bases between them. CDR3 in amino acids: CASSYGGRKSISYEQYF. The CDR3 DNA is TGTGCCAGCAGTTACGGCGGAAGGAAGTCTATCTCCTACGAGCAGTACTTC.

The chain couples TRBV5-1 to TRBJ1-5, with 8 bases aligning to TRBD1. V was clipped by 0 bases and J by 3 bases; unmatched bases: 2. CDR3 size: 15 residues. Germline CDR1 SGHRS, CDR2 YFSETQ. CDR3 protein: CASSLEGQVNQPQHF. The CDR3 DNA reads as TGCGCCAGCAGCTTGGAGGGACAGGTCAATCAGCCCCAGCATTTT.

V and J are TRBV7-8 and TRBJ2-1; 8 nucleotides align to TRBD2. The CDR3 loop spans 15 amino acids. V gave up 5 bases and J gave up 4 bases; unmatched junction bases: 7. Looked up from germline, CDR1 is SGHVS and CDR2 is FQNEAQ. CDR3 nucleotides: TGTGCCAGCAGCAACCGGGAGGGCCTTTACAATGAGCAGTTCTTC. This codes for CASSNREGLYNEQFF.

This clonotype has just a few counts. The V call is TRBV7-8, the J call TRBJ1-1; a possible D gene is TRBD1 (5 bases). CDR1 SGHVS and CDR2 FQNEAQ come from the germline V gene. The CDR3 totals 15 residues. V was trimmed by 2 bases and J by 2 bases, leaving 12 bases between them. The CDR3 region is CASSLTRQTNTEAFF. DNA of the CDR3: TGTGCCAGCAGCTTAACAAGACAGACAAACACTGAAGCTTTCTTT.

In its sample, this clonotype was seen a few times. The chain uses TRBV6-5 and TRBJ2-7, with 12 bases aligning to TRBD1. In germline, CDR1 is MNHEY, CDR2 SVGAGI. This CDR3 contains 15 residues. V lost 4 bases to trimming and J lost 3 bases; unmatched junction nucleotides: 4. The CDR3, as DNA: TGTGCCAGCAGTTCCCGGGACAGGGGGCTCTACGAGCAGTACTTC. Residues: CASSSRDRGLYEQYF.

The chain has TRBV27 and TRBJ1-2; D is ambiguous. CDR1 MNHEY and CDR2 SMNVEV come from the germline V gene (reference sequence). CDR3 size: 13 residues. Trimming stripped 2 bases from V and 3 bases from J, with 7 bases between. The CDR3 protein is CASSLKTHYGYTF. The CDR3 DNA is TGTGCCAGCAGTTTAAAGACACACTATGGCTACACCTTC.

The V gene is TRBV20-1, the J gene TRBJ2-3, with D tentatively TRBD2 (7 bases). The ends were cut back, 7 bases at V and 2 bases at J, with 16 bases in the middle. Germline V gives CDR1 DFQATT, CDR2 SNEGSKA (reference sequence). The CDR3 sequence is 14 residues long. The CDR3 nucleotides read TGCAGTGTTATGGCGGGGGCAACCACAGATACGCAGTATTTT. Protein product: CSVMAGATTDTQYF.

J is TRBJ1-1 and V is TRBV14; D is perhaps TRBD1 (5 bases). Germline assignment: CDR1 SGHDN and CDR2 FVKESK. The V gene lost 3 bases and the J gene lost 11 bases, with 10 bases spanning the gap. There are 11 residues in the CDR3. The CDR3 region is CASSHGTLAFF. The CDR3 DNA reads as TGTGCCAGCAGCCACGGGACGTTGGCTTTCTTT.

This chain links TRBV19 with TRBJ2-5, with 7 positions matching TRBD1. The CDR3 is made up of 17 amino acids. From germline, CDR1 is LNHDA and CDR2 SQIVND (reference sequence). With V trimmed by 8 bases and J by 1 base, 16 bases remained unmatched. The CDR3 protein is CASSNWDLGQIQETQYF. The DNA for the CDR3 is TGTGCCAGTTCAAACTGGGACCTGGGACAGATCCAAGAGACCCAGTACTTC.

The chain employs TRBV29-1 and TRBJ2-1; D remains ambiguous. Germline V gene lookup returns CDR1 SQVTM and CDR2 ANQGSEA. The CDR3 spans 11 residues. V lost 4 bases and J 8 bases, leaving 9 bases between the germline ends. In DNA, the CDR3 is TGCAGCGTTGTGGCCTCCTATGAGCAGTTCTTC. This sequence encodes CSVVASYEQFF.

The V call is TRBV6-2 or TRBV6-3, the J call TRBJ1-2; D ambiguous. This CDR3 is built from 12 residues. The V gene lost 8 bases and the J gene lost 7 bases, with 14 bases spanning the gap. The germline gives CDR1 MNHEY, CDR2 SVGEGT. The CDR3 spells CASHSPGSGYTF. The CDR3 DNA reads as TGTGCCAGCCATAGCCCAGGATCTGGCTACACCTTC.

The chain joins TRBV6-5 to TRBJ1-1; no firm D call. CDR3 length equals 14 residues. V was pared by 5 bases and J by 1 base, with 11 bases between. Germline CDR1 reads MNHEY; CDR2 reads SVGAGI. CDR3 sequence reads: CASSTRGSNTEAFF. The CDR3 DNA follows: TGTGCCAGCAGTACCCGGGGATCGAACACTGAAGCTTTCTTT.

This clonotype was seen more than once but under ten times. The V call is TRBV29-1, the J call TRBJ1-1, with D hard to call. The CDR3 sequence is 12 residues long. The ends were cut back, 5 bases at V and 4 bases at J, with 11 bases in the middle. From germline, CDR1 is SQVTM and CDR2 ANQGSEA. The CDR3 loop reads CSVSSVGTEAFF. CDR3 sequence (DNA): TGCAGCGTTTCGTCGGTGGGCACTGAAGCTTTCTTT.

This chain joins TRBV19 and TRBJ2-1; 13 nucleotides match TRBD2. Germline trimming cut 1 base from V and 10 bases from J; bases unmatched to any gene: 10. The CDR3 totals 17 residues. Germline CDR1 reads LNHDA; CDR2 reads SQIVND (reference sequence). The DNA for the CDR3 is TGTGCCAGTAGTATAGTCGGGACTAGCGGGGCGGGAGTGGAGCAGTTCTTC. It codes for CASSIVGTSGAGVEQFF.

This sequence joins TRBV6-5 and TRBJ2-1; 11 bases fit TRBD2. Germline trimming cut 8 bases from V and 6 bases from J; bases unmatched to any gene: 6. Germline loops: CDR1 MNHEY, CDR2 SVGAGI. The CDR3 covers 14 residues. CDR3 DNA sequence: TGTGCCAGCGGGGATGGGACTAGCGGCAATGAGCAGTTCTTC. It specifies CASGDGTSGNEQFF.

This rearrangement joins TRBV29-1 to TRBJ1-1, with TRBD1 as a possible D gene (5 bases). The germline V gene has CDR1 SQVTM and CDR2 ANQGSEA. Deletions cut 1 base from V and 5 bases from J, with 11 bases between. The CDR3 consists of 13 residues. The CDR3 protein is CSVEVGGGTEAFF. The CDR3 bases are TGCAGCGTTGAAGTTGGTGGGGGGACTGAAGCTTTCTTT.

The chain couples TRBV21-1 to TRBJ2-5; TRBD1 reflects the table's D call only, with no check against the DNA. TRBV21-1 is given as a pseudogene. The CDR3 extends over 17 amino acids. CDR3 sequence: CASSKEAQGASIETQYF. Written as DNA, the CDR3 is TGTGCCAGCAGCAAAGAGGCACAGGGGGCGTCTATTGAGACCCAGTACTTC.

The sample holds a few counts of this clonotype. The chain has TRBV27 and TRBJ2-7; D unclear. The CDR3 sequence is 11 residues long. V lost 5 bases and J 6 bases, leaving 8 bases between the germline ends. Per the germline V gene, CDR1 is MNHEY and CDR2 is SMNVEV (reference sequence). In nucleotides, the CDR3 is TGTGCCAGCAGTCGCTTGGGCGAGCAGTACTTC. It yields the protein CASSRLGEQYF.

The chain couples TRBV30 to TRBJ2-5; D remains ambiguous. The CDR3 covers 17 residues. Trimming removed 0 bases from V and 1 base from J, with 18 bases in between. Germline V gives CDR1 GTSNPN, CDR2 SVGIG (reference sequence). The CDR3 nucleotides are TGTGCCTGGAGTGTACTTCAGGTGAAGGTGCCCCAAGAGACCCAGTACTTC. This gives the protein CAWSVLQVKVPQETQYF.

The chain employs TRBV7-2 and TRBJ2-5, with D possibly TRBD2 on 6 matching bases. CDR1 is SGHTA and CDR2 is FQGNSA in the germline V gene. Trimming stripped 5 bases from V and 5 bases from J, with 15 bases between. The length of the CDR3 is 14 residues. For the CDR3, the DNA is TGTGCCAGCAGCACAGGCGGCGGGGTGGAGACCCAGTACTTC. As protein: CASSTGGGVETQYF. The full variable domain, in which reference TRBV7-2 and TRBJ2-5 provide the parts outside the CDR3, is GAGVSQSPSNKVTEKGKDVELRCDPISGHTALYWYRQSLGQGLEFLIYFQGNSAPDKSGLPSDRFSAERTGGSVSTLTIQRTQQEDSAVYLCASSTGGGVETQYFGPGTRLLVL.

The genes are TRBV15 and TRBJ1-4; D gene ambiguous. Between the trimmed V and J ends, which lost 1 base and 3 bases, there was a span of 6 bases. The CDR3 is 14 residues long. Germline assignment: CDR1 LNHNV and CDR2 YYDKDF (reference sequence). CDR3 DNA sequence: TGTGCCACCAGCAGAGGACGGTCTAATGAAAAACTGTTTTTT. Protein: CATSRGRSNEKLFF.